Following are 32 T cell receptor beta chains from one sample sequenced in a study of regulatory T cells in long-lasting Graves disease. Time point reported: newly diagnosed GD, antithyroid drugs for less than 3 months. RNA isolated from PBMCs was used to make the TCR library. In building TCR beta libraries, iRepertoire HTBI primers were used together with Arm-PCR of CDR3 regions. TCRdb called the multiplex PCR reads again in MiXCR, with one record for every CDR3 protein. The data hold around 400,000 distinct CDR3 sequences, with around 16% observed a single time. The specimen was peripheral blood mononuclear cells (PBMCs), collected at new diagnosis, from a patient treated with antithyroid drugs. These receptors originate from a female donor with Graves disease.

This clonotype was picked up a small number of times. The V gene is TRBV5-1, the J gene TRBJ1-4; possible D gene TRBD1, 5 bases. This CDR3 has 15 amino acids. The V gene lost 0 bases and the J gene lost 1 base, with 7 bases spanning the gap. Germline CDR1 and CDR2: SGHRS and YFSETQ. CDR3 sequence reads: CASSLAGGTNEKLFF. CDR3 sequence (DNA): TGCGCCAGCAGCTTGGCCGGGGGAACTAATGAAAAACTGTTTTTT.

This clonotype was found a few times. This chain connects TRBV4-3 to TRBJ2-5, with a possible D match to TRBD2 (6 bases). Per the germline V gene, CDR1 is LGHNA and CDR2 is YSLEER. The CDR3 runs to 14 residues. Deletions cut 1 base from V and 5 bases from J, with 11 bases between. CDR3 nucleotides: TGCGCCAGCAGCCAAGGAGGAGGGAAGGAGACCCAGTACTTC. Protein sequence: CASSQGGGKETQYF.

The sample holds many counts of this clonotype. The CDR3 DNA is TGTGCCAGCTTCGGAGGAGTCGAAGCTTTCTTT. Its protein product is CASFGGVEAFF. This chain connects TRBV2 to TRBJ1-1; D remains ambiguous. Trimming took 8 bases from V and 8 from J, leaving 12 bases between them. Per germline, CDR1 SNHLY and CDR2 FYNNEI. This CDR3 is 11 amino acids long.

J is TRBJ1-6 and V is TRBV6-2 or TRBV6-3; unclear D gene. V lost 5 bases and J 7 bases, leaving 12 bases between the germline ends. The CDR3 totals 14 residues. CDR1 is MNHEY, CDR2 SVGEGT, per germline. CDR3 nucleotide sequence: TGTGCCAGCAGTCGGGGAGCTGTCAATTCACCCCTCCACTTT. Amino acid sequence: CASSRGAVNSPLHF.

This clonotype was found once. This chain links TRBV3-1 with TRBJ2-1; 7 bases align to TRBD1. The CDR3 sequence is 14 residues long. Germline values: CDR1 LGHDT, CDR2 YNNKEL (reference sequence). Trimming at V came to 6 bases and at J to 2 bases, leaving 4 bases not matched to a gene. CDR3 DNA sequence: TGTGCCAGCAGACCGACAGGGCCCTACAATGAGCAGTTCTTC. Translated, it gives CASRPTGPYNEQFF.

The chain carries TRBV4-1 and TRBJ1-1; TRBD1 matches at 7 bases. With V trimmed by 1 base and J by 4 bases, 3 bases remained unmatched. Germline V gene data show CDR1 as MGHRA and CDR2 as YSYEKL. CDR3 length: 14 amino acids. CDR3: CASSQASGGTEAFF. CDR3 coding DNA: TGCGCCAGCAGCCAAGCTTCAGGGGGCACTGAAGCTTTCTTT.

This clonotype was counted between two and nine times. The rearrangement joins TRBV20-1 to TRBJ2-1; 7 bases match TRBD1. The V gene end was trimmed by 2 bases and the J gene end by 4 bases; junction bases not matched to a gene: 11. The CDR3 loop spans 16 amino acids. Germline CDR1 and CDR2: DFQATT and SNEGSKA (reference sequence). CDR3 DNA: TGCAGTGCTAGAAGAACAGGGGTCGACCTGTACAATGAGCAGTTCTTC. It encodes CSARRTGVDLYNEQFF.

Notes on this clonotype: A far larger clone is just one base off, so this is likely a read error. This chain uses TRBV7-3 with TRBJ2-1, with D perhaps matching TRBD2 (7 bases). The germline gives CDR1 SGHTA, CDR2 FQGTGA. The germline V and J ends were trimmed by 5 bases and 10 bases, with 27 bases remaining between them. This CDR3 spans 17 amino acids. CDR3 nucleotides: TGTGCCAGCAGCCCCCGAAGGGGGGGGGCCCTCTCCTACGAGCAGTTCTTC. Its protein product is CASSPRRGGALSYEQFF.

Many counts were recorded for this clonotype. The chain employs TRBV24-1 and TRBJ2-1; D perhaps matches TRBD2 (6 bases). This CDR3 has 18 residues. Per germline, CDR1 KGHDR and CDR2 SFDVKD. Between the trimmed V and J ends, which lost 3 bases and 0 bases, there was a span of 17 bases. In nucleotides, the CDR3 is TGTGCCACCAGTGATCCCAGTCGGGGCGGGAACTCCTACAATGAGCAGTTCTTC. Translated, it gives CATSDPSRGGNSYNEQFF.

This clonotype was picked up many times. The chain combines TRBV27 with TRBJ2-3, with 8 bases matching TRBD1. The CDR3 has 15 amino acids. The germline V gene encodes CDR1 MNHEY and CDR2 SMNVEV (reference sequence). Unmatched junction bases numbered 11, after V lost 6 bases and J lost 6 bases. CDR3 nucleotides: TGTGCCAGCAGCTCACCTCGGACAGGGTTGGATACGCAGTATTTT. This gives the protein CASSSPRTGLDTQYF.

In this sample, this clonotype turned up many times. This chain links TRBV27 with TRBJ2-1, with TRBD1 matching over 7 bases. Gene TRBJ2-5 matches the end of the DNA better, so the J call may be wrong. The CDR3 covers 15 residues. Germline-derived CDR1 and CDR2 are MNHEY and SMNVEV (reference sequence). CDR3 protein: CASSFRQGISQTQYF. CDR3 sequence (DNA): TGTGCCAGCAGTTTCCGACAGGGAATCTCGCAGACCCAGTACTTC.

This clonotype was found many times. The chain joins TRBV7-2 to TRBJ1-2; D might be TRBD1 (5 bases). The CDR3 runs 15 residues. The V end was cut by 4 bases, the J end by 7 bases, with 19 bases between. CDR1 SGHTA and CDR2 FQGNSA come from the germline V gene. CDR3 bases: TGTGCCAGCAGCTCGCGGGACCCAATGTGGAGTGGCTACACCTTC. The encoded protein is CASSSRDPMWSGYTF.

This clonotype showed up many times. The chain couples TRBV6-5 to TRBJ1-2, with D possibly TRBD1 on 5 matching bases. Trimming shortened V by 2 bases and J by 3 bases, and 10 bases separated the two germline ends. The CDR3 is made up of 14 amino acids. Germline CDR1 and CDR2: MNHEY and SVGAGI. The CDR3 reads CASSYEGAHYGYTF. As DNA, the CDR3 is TGTGCCAGCAGTTACGAAGGGGCCCACTATGGCTACACCTTC.

This clonotype was counted ten times or more. J is TRBJ2-1 and V is TRBV20-1; D is perhaps TRBD1 (5 bases). From germline, CDR1 is DFQATT and CDR2 SNEGSKA (reference sequence). Trimming took off 6 bases at V and 0 bases at J, with 12 bases between the two ends. The CDR3 covers 14 residues. The CDR3 DNA reads TGCAGTGCCCCGGGCGACAGCTCCTACAATGAGCAGTTCTTC. Translation gives CSAPGDSSYNEQFF.

This clonotype was counted between two and nine times. The chain links TRBV5-5 to TRBJ2-7; 12 bases are shared with TRBD1. Germline assignment: CDR1 SGHKS and CDR2 YYEKEE (reference sequence). This CDR3 region has 15 residues. The V gene end was trimmed by 4 bases and the J gene end by 6 bases; junction bases not matched to a gene: 8. CDR3 nucleotides: TGTGCCAGCAGCACCGCCGGGACAGGGGGCCTCGAGCAGTACTTC. This gives the protein CASSTAGTGGLEQYF.

The sample holds many counts of this clonotype. This chain uses TRBV30 with TRBJ1-1; 7 bases match TRBD1. CDR1 and CDR2 from the germline V gene are GTSNPN and SVGIG (reference sequence). Unmatched junction bases numbered 5, after V lost 6 bases and J lost 1 base. The length of the CDR3 is 13 residues. The CDR3 DNA reads TGTGCCTGCCGGACAGGTTCGAACACTGAAGCTTTCTTT. Translation: CACRTGSNTEAFF.

The sample holds many counts of this clonotype. The chain employs TRBV5-1 and TRBJ2-2, with D unclear. The CDR3 is made up of 13 amino acids. CDR1 SGHRS and CDR2 YFSETQ come from the germline V gene. The V and J ends lost 0 bases and 6 bases respectively, with 6 bases between them. CDR3 protein: CASSLDGPGELFF. Written as DNA, the CDR3 is TGCGCCAGCAGCTTGGACGGACCCGGGGAGCTGTTTTTT. Filled out from reference TRBV5-1 and TRBJ2-2, the complete variable domain reads KAGVTQTPRYLIKTRGQQVTLSCSPISGHRSVSWYQQTPGQGLQFLFEYFSETQRNKGNFPGRFSGRQFSNSRSEMNVSTLELGDSALYLCASSLDGPGELFFGEGSRLTVL.

This clonotype was picked up many times. The chain is built from TRBV28 and TRBJ1-5, with a possible D match to TRBD1 (6 bases). The CDR3 runs 16 residues. Germline values: CDR1 MDHEN, CDR2 SYDVKM. V was shortened by 4 bases and J by 0 bases, with 13 bases between the two germline ends. CDR3 residues: CASSSHQGSSNQPQHF. CDR3 in DNA: TGTGCCAGCAGTTCACATCAGGGGAGTAGCAATCAGCCCCAGCATTTT.

This clonotype occurred a few times. This chain uses TRBV13 with TRBJ2-3; the match to TRBD2 covers 10 bases. The ends lost 5 bases at V and 7 bases at J; junction bases unmatched: 6. Germline CDR1 reads PRHDT; CDR2 reads FYEKMQ (reference sequence). This CDR3 contains 14 residues. The CDR3 sequence: CASSRAGGQHTQYF. DNA of the CDR3: TGTGCCAGCAGCCGAGCGGGGGGGCAGCATACGCAGTATTTT.

The chain combines TRBV6-2 or TRBV6-3 with TRBJ1-1, with TRBD1 as a possible D gene (6 bases). Germline CDR1 and CDR2: MNHEY and SVGEGT. Deletions cut 6 bases from V and 3 bases from J, with 17 bases between. The CDR3 totals 15 residues. The CDR3 loop is CASRRRGTPHTEAFF. The CDR3 DNA reads TGTGCCAGCAGGAGGAGGGGGACCCCCCACACTGAAGCTTTCTTT.

The table lists this clonotype with many counts. The chain uses TRBV7-2 and TRBJ2-7, with 10 bases matching TRBD2. CDR3 size: 14 residues. Unmatched junction bases numbered 13, after V lost 11 bases and J lost 6 bases. Germline CDR1 SGHTA, CDR2 FQGNSA. Here the CDR3 reads CASSHGLAEVEQYF. CDR3 nucleotides: TGTGCCTCCTCCCACGGACTAGCGGAGGTCGAGCAGTACTTC.

This clonotype was detected ten times or more. The V and J genes are TRBV3-1 and TRBJ2-2; possibly TRBD2 for D (5 bases). Germline V gives CDR1 LGHDT, CDR2 YNNKEL (reference sequence). This CDR3 region has 12 residues. V was trimmed by 11 bases and J by 4 bases, leaving 11 bases between them. CDR3 amino acids: CASRDFTGELFF. DNA of the CDR3: TGTGCCTCCCGGGATTTCACCGGGGAGCTGTTTTTT. Combining the CDR3 with reference TRBV3-1 and TRBJ2-2 gives the whole variable domain DTAVSQTPKYLVTQMGNDKSIKCEQNLGHDTMYWYKQDSKKFLKIMFSYNNKELIINETVPNRFSPKSPDKAHLNLHINSLELGDSAVYFCASRDFTGELFFGEGSRLTVL.

This clonotype has at least ten counts. The chain recombines TRBV9 with TRBJ2-5; TRBD2 aligns across 7 bases. J lost 4 bases, V lost 3 bases, and 9 bases had no gene match. The germline gives CDR1 SGDLS, CDR2 YYNGEE. The CDR3 contains 15 residues. CDR3 in DNA: TGTGCCAGCAGCGCGTCTAGCGGTAAAGGAGAGACCCAGTACTTC. As protein: CASSASSGKGETQYF.

V is TRBV19 and J is TRBJ1-5, with a weak D call TRBD1 (5 bases). From germline, CDR1 is LNHDA and CDR2 SQIVND (reference sequence). V was clipped by 7 bases and J by 2 bases, with 9 bases between them. The CDR3 is 13 amino acids. The CDR3 loop is CASNGAGNQPQHF. DNA of the CDR3: TGTGCCAGTAATGGGGCAGGCAATCAGCCCCAGCATTTT.

This clonotype was seen many times. For the CDR3, the DNA is TGTGCCAGCATCCAGACCAACAGAGAAAAAGCTTTCTTT. It is translated as CASIQTNREKAFF. This chain links TRBV28 with TRBJ1-1; D not resolved. V was cut by 7 bases and J by 9 bases, with 18 bases left in between. The germline V gene encodes CDR1 MDHEN and CDR2 SYDVKM. The CDR3 has 13 amino acids.

This clonotype has a count of ten or more. The V and J genes are TRBV28 and TRBJ2-1; a possible D gene is TRBD1 (6 bases). V lost 10 bases, J lost 1 base, and 14 bases lay in between. Germline V gives CDR1 MDHEN, CDR2 SYDVKM. This CDR3 has 14 residues. The CDR3 region has the DNA TGTGCCACAACAGGGATCCCGTCCTACAATGAGCAGTTCTTC. Translating it yields CATTGIPSYNEQFF.

This sequence joins TRBV6-1 and TRBJ2-2, with D perhaps matching TRBD2 (5 bases). The CDR3 consists of 16 residues. Between the trimmed V and J ends, which lost 5 bases and 1 base, there was a span of 14 bases. CDR1 is MNHNS and CDR2 is SASEGT in the germline V gene. CDR3 in amino acids: CASSSSDWLNTGELFF. The CDR3 nucleotides read TGTGCCAGCAGTTCCTCGGACTGGCTGAACACCGGGGAGCTGTTTTTT.

In its sample, this clonotype was seen many times. This rearrangement joins TRBV20-1 to TRBJ1-5; D unclear. Germline V gives CDR1 DFQATT, CDR2 SNEGSKA (reference sequence). This CDR3 spans 14 amino acids. Trimming left V 3 bases short and J 5 bases short, with 14 bases between. CDR3 bases: TGCAGTGCTAGTGGCGGGCGGGGTGATCAGCCCCAGCATTTT. It translates to CSASGGRGDQPQHF.

The table lists this clonotype with many counts. This rearrangement joins TRBV7-9 to TRBJ2-1, with TRBD2 as a possible D gene (6 bases). Germline-derived CDR1 and CDR2 are SEHNR and FQNEAQ (reference sequence). The V gene lost 5 bases and the J gene lost 8 bases, with 13 bases spanning the gap. The CDR3 loop spans 13 amino acids. CDR3 coding DNA: TGTGCCAGCAGCCGCCCTAGCGTCCATGAGCAGTTCTTC. As protein: CASSRPSVHEQFF.

This rearrangement joins TRBV19 to TRBJ1-6; D remains ambiguous. The ends were cut back, 5 bases at V and 4 bases at J, with 12 bases in the middle. Germline CDR1 reads LNHDA; CDR2 reads SQIVND (reference sequence). The CDR3 consists of 15 residues. The CDR3 DNA reads TGTGCCAGTAGTGAAAGGACGGAGTATAATTCACCCCTCCACTTT. Protein sequence: CASSERTEYNSPLHF.

This clonotype came up many times. The chain combines TRBV6-1 with TRBJ1-2, with D tentatively TRBD1 (6 bases). There are 12 residues in the CDR3. V was pared by 7 bases and J by 3 bases, with 9 bases between. Germline CDR1 reads MNHNS; CDR2 reads SASEGT. CDR3 sequence reads: CASTQGYYGYTF. Written as DNA, the CDR3 is TGTGCCAGCACCCAGGGGTACTATGGCTACACCTTC.

In this sample, this clonotype turned up many times. J is TRBJ2-3 and V is TRBV27; 8 bases agree with TRBD2. The CDR3 sequence is 15 residues long. Germline values: CDR1 MNHEY, CDR2 SMNVEV (reference sequence). The V and J ends lost 4 bases and 0 bases, in that order; junction bases with no gene match: 3. CDR3 bases: TGTGCCAGCAGTTATGCTAGCGGGAGCACAGATACGCAGTATTTT. This translates into CASSYASGSTDTQYF.